This T cell receptor beta chain was identified in a study of CD8 T cells in Susac syndrome (dated by TCRdb to between 2018 and 2021). The study in broad terms: The study used repertoire sequencing to test whether antigen drove CD8+ T cell activation and differentiation in Susac syndrome.

RNA was extracted with the RNeasy kit and roughly 0.5 to 1 ug was reverse transcribed using random hexamers. TCR beta CDR3 regions were amplified with the immunoSEQ multiplex PCR assay covering 54 Vbeta and 13 Jbeta segments. PCR amplification bias was corrected using a synthetic template baseline for primer optimization and computational correction. The authors processed their data as follows. Reads were annotated to V, D and J genes according to IMGT and were analyzed with immunoSEQ Analyzer, with only productive sequences retained. Clonality was calculated as one minus the Shannon entropy normalized by log2 of the number of productive unique sequences. For each patient and control, public and private clones were evaluated among the 100 most prevalent clones. Clones were defined as Susac-specific when absent from the healthy and MS cohorts, from over a thousand published viral clones and from other ImmuneACCESS disease sequences. The raw public reads went through TCRdb reprocessing: fastp at Q25, MiXCR clone calling, in-frame beta chains kept. Identical CDR3 proteins give one entry, which carries the most common genes and DNA. The V and J calls, along with clone size, are taken from TCRdb and not from the paper's own processing. The sample table lists around 71,000 distinct CDR3 sequences, roughly 95% of them with a count of one. The top ten constitute around 0.11% of the sample.

Peripheral blood CD8+ and CD4+ T cells from healthy donors, Susac syndrome patients and multiple sclerosis patients were profiled using high-throughput TCR beta sequencing. Multiple sclerosis controls were treatment-naive patients with stable or active relapsing-remitting disease fulfilling revised McDonald criteria. Bulk CD8+ and CD4+ T cells were purified by magnetic negative isolation, while CD8+ TEMRA cells were enriched using FACS. Blood was collected in EDTA tubes and processed within 24 hours, with PBMCs isolated through density gradient centrifugation. PBMCs intended for TCR sequencing were cryopreserved in liquid nitrogen and thawed later in a water bath at 37 degrees C. A purity of at least 90% was achieved for sorted or isolated CD4+, CD8+ and CD8+ TEMRA cells. The CDR3 numbers 13 residues from cysteine through phenylalanine. Only the CDR3 portion is preserved as DNA: 39 bases, with reading frame beginning at the first base. V is cut back by 5 bases and J by 5 bases, with 6 bases in the junction unmatched. CDR1 and CDR2 are drawn from the germline V gene: SQVTM, ANQGSEA.

As for this clonotype: Its antigen is still unknown. The input lacks base qualities; no much larger clone sits a single base away.

Study-wide conclusions, independent of this receptor: The TCR sequencing and HLA analysis was acknowledged to have included a relatively small number of individuals.

The V and J genes are TRBV29-1 and TRBJ1-2, with 9 central nucleotides matching TRBD1. The TCR was taken from a human donor with multiple sclerosis. Sequencing was carried out using CD4+ T cells from PBMCs. The nucleotides read TGCAGCGTTCGACAGGGGGAGGGATATGGCTACACCTTC. It is translated as CSVRQGEGYGYTF.